This T cell receptor beta chain is drawn from a study of a mutant IDH1 vaccine in newly diagnosed glioma. The overall study: Patients were given eight vaccinations, scheduled in weeks 1, 3, 5, 7, 11, 15, 19 and 23. The start of vaccination came 4-6 weeks after radiotherapy alone, or with temozolomide cycles. Study results and caveats: Pseudoprogression looked unconnected to shifts in top peripheral T cell clonotypes.

A word on this clone: What it recognizes is unknown.

This CDR3 contains 16 residues. V lost 2 bases to trimming and J lost 6 bases, with 19 bases between them. The germline V gene encodes CDR1 LNHDA and CDR2 SQIVND (reference sequence). As to time point: week 5, during vaccination. All doses held 300 ug of mutant IDH1 20-mer peptide, with topical imiquimod. The astrocytomas were IDH1-mutant, ATRX-negative, and WHO grade 3 or 4. The repertoire was sequenced with immunoSEQ multiplex PCR; TCRdb's copy has only in-frame clones and lacks some. Seen here are 25,000 to 30,000 clones, 70% to 90% observed once, and the top ten hold around 18%. This sequence was found in a man younger than 30 with glioma. The sample here was PBMCs, taken from a glioma patient whose treatment included an IDH1 peptide vaccine. The V gene is TRBV19, the J gene TRBJ1-1; D remains unclear. The CDR3 spells CASSIPGRSGHAEAFF. In nucleotides, the CDR3 is TGTGCCAGTAGTATACCCGGGAGGAGTGGCCACGCTGAAGCTTTCTTT.